The present T cell receptor beta chain was sequenced within a study of blood T cells in healthy people across ages (dated by TCRdb to 2013 to 2016). With regard to the full study: In model experiments, roughly one uniquely barcoded TCR beta cDNA molecule per two T cells was captured by template switching. To avoid experimental bias, donors of different ages were spread randomly across the sequencing lanes. To track age-related changes in TCR beta repertoire diversity, the study relied on deep sequencing normalized with unique cDNA molecular identifiers. The donors were split into four age groups: young (average 16 years), middle-aged (about 40), aged (approximately 60) and long-lived (over 75). For two donors (one aged 18 to 29 and one aged 80 or older), the study analyzed two additional independent replicas of 1 million unique cDNA reads from the same blood draw. The study at large found these results: Observed TCR beta diversity per million T cells fell roughly linearly with age, and a significant reduction was already apparent by age roughly 40. Estimates of total diversity based on one million sequenced T cells were regarded as lower bounds and as underestimates. Compared with the aged group, the long-lived group had more naive CD4+ T cells, fewer expanded clones and increased TCR diversity, a pattern suggesting age selection. Observed TCR beta diversity correlated strongly with the percentage of naive T cells measured by flow cytometry. Donor CMV infection status was unknown, potentially confounding age-related changes in expanded clonotypes. Conclusive comparison of naive and antigen-experienced compartments was prevented by the profiling of bulk unsorted PBMCs.

The approximately 39 donors, aged about 6 to 90 years, were systemically healthy Caucasian individuals from Russia. Around 9.8 milliliters of peripheral blood were collected from each donor into EDTA-treated Vacutainer tubes. Ficoll-Paque density-gradient centrifugation was used to isolate PBMCs, with at least 6.5 million per sample. Trizol reagent was used to extract total RNA from PBMCs, with at least 6 micrograms per sample. For every donor, an aliquot of PBMCs went through flow cytometry to measure the percentages of naive CD45RAhigh/CD27high T cells. CDR1 MNHEY and CDR2 SMNVEV were looked up in the germline V gene (reference sequence). V sheds 6 bases and J sheds 4 bases, leaving 15 bases between their ends. The CDR3 measures 14 amino acids from cysteine to phenylalanine. Just the 42-base CDR3 DNA is kept, in frame starting at base 1. The receptor library was made with 5' RACE. The instrument given in TCRdb is Illumina HiSeq 2500. A second roughly 6 to 12 cycle PCR used a sample-barcoded 5' primer and a J-beta primer mix. Each TCR beta cDNA molecule received a unique molecular identifier from a template-switch 5' adaptor carrying 12 random nucleotides. Each sample yielded at least 2.5 million CDR3-containing paired-end reads. The Mint cDNA synthesis kit, primed by a TRBC-specific oligonucleotide, was used to synthesize first-strand cDNA from all RNA. Following uracil-DNA glycosylase treatment, a first 18-cycle PCR with universal primers M1SS and BC2_uni_R was performed on all cDNA. On the study's bioinformatics: Each sample was normalized by randomly selecting 1 million high-quality reads, each carrying a distinct molecular identifier. Instead of being binned into consensus sequences, reads that shared molecular identifiers were thrown out. MiTCR, run with a Q25 quality threshold and the strictest error-elimination algorithm, handled CDR3 identification, clonotype clustering and error correction. A nonparametric unseen species model using Euler transformation provided a lower-bound estimate of total TCR beta diversity. TCRdb ran its own pipeline on the public reads, namely fastp trimming at Q25 and MiXCR clone calling, and kept in-frame beta chains. Each record represents a unique CDR3 protein, reported with the most common genes and DNA among its rows. These V and J calls are TCRdb output, not the study's own analysis. For this sample the table gives 1,500,000 or so distinct CDR3 sequences, of which roughly 43% were detected only once. The ten most abundant clones make up just over 4% of the sample.

This clonotype has a handful of counts. The antigen it recognizes is unknown. No qualities accompany the bases; no much larger clone lies one base away. The rearranged chain carries TRBV27 and TRBJ1-2; the D gene is not confidently resolved. The clonotype originates from a woman under 30 in good health. The sequencing input was blood. The DNA reads as follows: TGTGCCAGCAGGCCCACCGGGGAAGGCTATGGCTACACCTTC. Its protein is CASRPTGEGYGYTF.